This entry is about one T cell receptor beta chain. This sample is drawn from a study of control samples from healthy donors and cancer patients. Using immunoSEQ multiplex PCR, the repertoire was profiled, and TCRdb retains in-frame clones only, with some absent. The table has tens of thousands of clones, over 85% seen once; the top ten hold approximately 6%. Germline V gene sequence: CDR1 MNHNS, CDR2 SASEGT. The trim removed 6 bases at V and 1 base at J, leaving 9 bases unmatched. The CDR3 totals 17 residues. Sample: blood. The sequence was collected from a man in his fifties or sixties in good health. V is TRBV6-1 and J is TRBJ2-1; 10 bases are shared with TRBD2. CDR3 coding DNA: TGTGCCAGCAGGGAACGGAGCGGGGGGGCTTCCTACAATGAGCAGTTCTTC. Translated: CASRERSGGASYNEQFF.